This TCR beta chain was sequenced for a study of cytomegalovirus exposure and HLA in healthy donors (dated by TCRdb to 2015 to 2018). Some background on the complete study: According to an earlier analysis of several hundred of the donors, 150 million to 200 million T cells yielded roughly 110 million unique TCR beta sequences and more than 250 Gb of sequence data. Among about 390 genotyped donors of the cohort, an average of around 240,000 unique TCR beta nucleotide sequences were sequenced per donor, roughly a sixth of them non-productive. Of the approximately 400 genotyped donors, over 80% were placed in the genetic ancestry cluster associated with self-reported Caucasian donors. In the later analysis, no new phenotypic data were used to find candidate immune exposures; instead, reliance was placed on TCR beta sequences and their occurrence across donors. An early release covering 500 to 750 HLA-typed donors comprised about 310 gigabases of sequencing data and 85 million to 100 million unique TCR sequences. Donor age, sex, ethnicity and CMV serostatus were compiled alongside the repertoire data. In a later analysis, previously published TCR beta repertoires from 666 donors were re-analyzed and high-resolution HLA genotyping was added so that TCR occurrence patterns could be studied. A separate validation cohort of more than 100 different subjects was used in addition to the approximately 610-subject first cohort. To decide whether each TCR beta V gene segment behaved as functional or pseudogenic, an earlier analysis of approximately 620 of the donors relied on high-throughput TCR beta sequencing. HLA typing covered class I and class II loci at four-digit resolution. The study combined high-throughput TCR immunosequencing, statistical association of individual TCRs with disease status, and machine learning to predict cytomegalovirus infection status. Using immunosequencing, the study profiled T cell repertoires from some 670 subjects and related those repertoires to cytomegalovirus serostatus. The number of donors typed differed by locus, with roughly 629-640 for A, B, C, DRB1 and DQB1, roughly 550 for DQA1, over 600 for DPA1, and some 440 for DPB1. A handful of DR-DQ haplotypes were handled as single units for association and clustering because linkage in the cohort was strong. Genome-wide SNP genotypes for about 65% of the 666 donors were used in a later genetic analysis, which treated that subset as a discovery cohort. Every repertoire in the discovery cohort had been generated on one and the same sequencing platform. The study aimed to test whether cataloging public T cell receptors could reveal signatures of past pathogen exposure. The full study reports these points: At a false discovery rate of 0.05, a later analysis linked roughly 17,000 TCR beta sequences to specific HLA alleles. While some public TCRs were present in many individuals, most TCR sequences turned up only very rarely across donors. In a later analysis, the rate of TCR association differed among HLA loci, with DRB1 alleles having the most associated TCRs and HLA-C alleles having the fewest. Correlated functional status among segregating V segments might reflect linkage disequilibrium, but an unknown experimental factor could not be ruled out. CMV serostatus was the only immune exposure information available for the cohort. Because HLA typing was missing for some donors at each locus, association tests included only the typed subset. In an earlier analysis of 500 to 650 of the donors, most TCR beta V segments appeared in productive rearrangements about 87% or about 30% of the time, broadly matching IMGT annotations. The earlier analysis of around 600 of the donors excluded some 15 rarely observed V segments, including chromosome 9 orphons, because counts were too low. A cluster of highly shared sequence variants was judged likely to represent a technical artifact of the sequencing pipeline. Several of the top co-occurrence clusters appeared to be linked to parvovirus B19, influenza, CMV and Epstein-Barr virus, according to a later analysis. Cytomegalovirus status was reported to be diagnosed by the classifier with high specificity and sensitivity in both the original and validation cohorts. The cohort was sequenced for TCR beta chains only, and without alpha or paired-chain data the features that could be detected were limited. According to a later analysis, most CMV-associated TCR beta chains appeared to be HLA-restricted, and the HLA associations seemed to be driven largely by CMV exposure. V-gene and J-gene trimming of TCR beta chains was associated with a missense DCLRE1C variant in a later genetic analysis, and the association was replicated in an independent cohort. A further reported finding was that TCR beta sequences accurately predicted the HLA-A and HLA-B alleles for most subjects in the first cohort. A later analysis found that HLA-associated TCR beta chains were more clonally expanded and had lower generation probabilities than equally common non-associated chains. A few of the identified cytomegalovirus-associated TCR beta chains were confirmed in vitro to be specific for cytomegalovirus antigens. Roughly uniform sequencing depth across donors was assumed in presence/absence analyses, although this assumption may not hold. A total of about 180 TCR beta chains were listed by the study as associated with cytomegalovirus. The 87-base-pair reads could not distinguish some IMGT-functional V segments, including TRBV6-2 and TRBV6-3, so those segments were excluded. When HLA alleles, especially DR and DQ, strongly co-occurred, TCR associations were difficult to assign to individual alleles. Compared with the approximately 710-donor mean, donors in an Asian-associated ancestry cluster had fewer N-insertions in productive TCRs, according to a later genetic analysis. The authors suggested that the approach could potentially be generalized to other disease states and immunological phenotypes.

The germline V gene encodes CDR1 MNHEY and CDR2 SVGAGI. V is cut by 6 bases and J by 2 bases, and the space between the germline ends is 8 bases. The CDR3 has 13 amino acids, counting the end cysteine and phenylalanine. Kept here is only the CDR3 DNA, which spans 39 bases and is read in frame from base 1. The library was made by the immunoSEQ multiplex PCR assay. For the multiplex PCR, a mixture combining 60 forward primers for TCR Vbeta segments and 13 reverse primers for TCR Jbeta segments was used. The CDR3 region of rearranged TCR beta genes was amplified from genomic DNA with a multiplex PCR assay. The Illumina HiSeq System was used to sequence the amplified TCR beta libraries as 87-base-pair reads. Turning to the authors' computational methods: Across the 670 or so repertoires, a later analysis counted approximately 75 million unique TCR beta chains, approximately 10 million of which were shared by at least two donors. A nearest-neighbor algorithm error-corrected the raw reads and collapsed the reads into unique sequences, merging closely related sequences to remove PCR and sequencing errors. To assign V, D and J gene segments, CDR3 sequences were aligned to IMGT reference sequences. Each retained sequence needed at least a six-nucleotide match to both a V gene segment and a J gene segment. A rearrangement counted as productive if the CDR3 had no stop codons and remained in frame with V and J, and every other rearrangement counted as non-productive. Following IMGT convention, CDR3 was defined as the stretch from the second conserved V-encoded cysteine up to the conserved J-encoded phenylalanine. Sequences without an unambiguous match to a single V gene segment were excluded from the earlier analysis of approximately 560 of the donors. In an earlier analysis of approximately 590 of the donors, a V segment was called functional when productive rearrangements were above 56.7%, and segregating when the standard deviation between donors exceeded 5%. A statistical classification framework was built to diagnose cytomegalovirus status from the catalog of TCR beta chain sequences. V and J gene assignment, in a later analysis, came from comparing TCR nucleotide sequences with IMGT/GENE-DB human TR gene sequences. A later analysis assigned CDR3 sequences and most-parsimonious VDJ recombination scenarios with the TCRdist pipeline. A later analysis defined each TCR beta chain by its CDR3 amino acid sequence plus V-gene family, and excluded reads lacking a unique V-gene family. As a way to deal with suspected cross-contamination and a sequencing artifact, a later analysis dropped 450 to 600 nucleotide sequences that were highly shared and had low generation probability. For each public chain, a later analysis derived a clonal expansion index from normalized ranks of inferred template counts within each repertoire. In a later analysis, generation probabilities were computed with a VDJ recombination model fitted to out-of-frame rearrangements, and the resulting probabilities were checked against IGoR. Hypergeometric tests were used in a later analysis to score TCR-TCR, TCR-HLA and TCR-CMV co-occurrence, with a repertoire-size bias correction applied to the TCR pairs. In a later analysis, false discovery rates were estimated by permuting HLA or CMV assignments 20 times. In a later analysis, co-occurring TCRs were grouped using DBSCAN, and TCRdist sequence similarity was added for clustering within HLA-allele-positive subsets. For co-occurrence clustering, repertoires with fewer than 30,000 or more than 120,000 public chains were excluded, along with several repertoires with anomalous nucleotide sharing. This is the immuneACCESS table as TCRdb keeps it, with only in-frame sequences that have V and J called. A part of the clones is gone; compared with another copy, unresolved V genes explain less than half, and the rest is unexplained. From that table come the V and J calls and clone size; the DNA was used to work out D and trimming. For this sample there are 180,000 or so clones; 70% to 85% appear just once. The ten largest clones represent 0.08% to 0.1% of the sample.

The cohort was made up of under 800 healthy bone marrow donors. At the time of sampling, every cohort member was nominally healthy, though immune exposures that went unrecorded were likely present. The donor tested CMV seronegative, placing the donor among the 350 or so seronegative members of the cohort. Each donor provided a peripheral blood sample, and peripheral blood mononuclear cells were used for TCR beta sequencing. The Qiagen DNeasy Blood Extraction Kit was used to extract genomic DNA from the blood cell samples. Note on this clone: Its binding antigen is unknown. Base qualities are not provided; no much larger clone lies one nucleotide away.

The sequence was obtained from a boy between 2 and 10 years old in good health and CMV-seronegative. The specimen was PBMCs. The receptor chain draws on TRBV6-5 and TRBJ2-1; the D gene is possibly TRBD1, with 6 bases matching. CDR3 region: CASSGTTYNEQFF. The DNA sequence reads TGTGCCAGCAGCGGGACAACCTACAATGAGCAGTTCTTC.